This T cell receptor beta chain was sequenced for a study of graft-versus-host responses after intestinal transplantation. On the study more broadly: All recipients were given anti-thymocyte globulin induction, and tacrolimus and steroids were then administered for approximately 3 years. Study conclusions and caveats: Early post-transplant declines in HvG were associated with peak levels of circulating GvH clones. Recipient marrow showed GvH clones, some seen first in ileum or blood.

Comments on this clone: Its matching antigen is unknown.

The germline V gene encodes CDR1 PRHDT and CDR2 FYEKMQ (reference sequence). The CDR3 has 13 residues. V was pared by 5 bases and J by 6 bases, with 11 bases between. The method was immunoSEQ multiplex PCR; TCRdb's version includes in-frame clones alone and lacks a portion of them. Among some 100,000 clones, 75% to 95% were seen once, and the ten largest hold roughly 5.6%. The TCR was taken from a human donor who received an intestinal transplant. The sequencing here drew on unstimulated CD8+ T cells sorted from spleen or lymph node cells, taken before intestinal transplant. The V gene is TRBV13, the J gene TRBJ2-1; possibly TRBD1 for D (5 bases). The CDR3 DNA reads TGTGCCAGCAGCCCCCAACAGGTCAATGAGCAGTTCTTC. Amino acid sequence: CASSPQQVNEQFF.